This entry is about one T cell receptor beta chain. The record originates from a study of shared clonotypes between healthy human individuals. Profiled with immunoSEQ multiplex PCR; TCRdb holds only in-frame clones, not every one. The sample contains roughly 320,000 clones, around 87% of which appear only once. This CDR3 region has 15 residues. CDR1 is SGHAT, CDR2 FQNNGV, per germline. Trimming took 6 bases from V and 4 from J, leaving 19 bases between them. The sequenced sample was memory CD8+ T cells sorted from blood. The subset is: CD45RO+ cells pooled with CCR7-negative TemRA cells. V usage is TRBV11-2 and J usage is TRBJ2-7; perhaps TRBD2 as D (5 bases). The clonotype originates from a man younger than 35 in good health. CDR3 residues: CASRLEPLVEYEQYF. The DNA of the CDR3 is TGTGCCAGCAGACTAGAGCCTCTCGTAGAATACGAGCAGTACTTC.